A selection of T cell receptor beta chains follows, all from one sample in a study of technical replicates of blood from a handful of donors. Measured with immunoSEQ multiplex PCR; TCRdb has only the in-frame clones, and not every one. The sample lists about 80,000 clones, roughly 98% occurring once. The source material was T cells isolated from PBMCs. These receptors were obtained from a human donor in good health. CDR3s include the opening cysteine and the closing phenylalanine or tryptophan. The order of the fields is clone size, V gene, J gene, D gene, CDR3 DNA, CDR3 protein. The D gene is left open where the match is weak. Some rows mark clone size as missing; the rest say once, few, many or name a class of expanded clone.

-,TRBV28,TRBJ1-1,-,TGTGCCAGCAGTTTAATAGCCTCGGGAGCTTTCTTT,CASSLIASGAFF
once,TRBV2,TRBJ2-3,TRBD2,TGTGCCAGCAGCCTAATTTCTAGCGGGGGCACAGATACGCAGTATTTT,CASSLISSGGTDTQYF
-,TRBV7-9,TRBJ2-3,TRBD1,TGTGCCAGCAGCTCGCAGGGGGCAGCAGATACGCAGTATTTT,CASSSQGAADTQYF
-,TRBV4-1,TRBJ2-2,-,TGCGCCAGCAGCCAAGCCAGGGTCACCGGGGAGCTGTTTTTT,CASSQARVTGELFF
-,TRBV5-1,TRBJ2-1,-,TGCGCCAGCAGCTGGGGGGACCTCCCGTTCTACAATGAGCAGTTCTTC,CASSWGDLPFYNEQFF
-,TRBV6-6,TRBJ2-5,-,TGTGCCAGCAGTTACTCGATCGGGGGACGAGAGACCCAGTACTTC,CASSYSIGGRETQYF
-,TRBV27,TRBJ2-5,TRBD1,TGTGCCAGCAGCTGGGCCGGGACAGATGAGACCCAGTACTTC,CASSWAGTDETQYF
-,TRBV11-3,TRBJ2-7,-,TGTGCCAGCAGCTTAGATAGTTGGAGCTCCTACGAGCAGTACTTC,CASSLDSWSSYEQYF
-,TRBV5-4,TRBJ1-3,-,TGTGCCAGCAGCTGGGGGGGTCCAAACACCATATATTTT,CASSWGGPNTIYF
-,TRBV12-5,TRBJ2-7,-,TGTGCTAGTGGTTTGGTTCTCGGACACCTCTACGAGCAGTACTTC,CASGLVLGHLYEQYF
-,TRBV9,TRBJ1-1,TRBD1,TGTGCCAGCAGCCTACCAGGACAGGGGGCCACTGAAGCTTTCTTT,CASSLPGQGATEAFF
-,TRBV2,TRBJ1-2,-,TGTGCCAGCAGCGACCTCGGGTACGGCTACACCTTC,CASSDLGYGYTF
-,TRBV5-4,TRBJ2-1,TRBD2,TGTGCCAGCAGCTTGATTATAGCGGGAGGCAATGAGCAGTTCTTC,CASSLIIAGGNEQFF
-,TRBV10-2,TRBJ2-5,-,TGCGCCAGCAGCCCAGAAGGGGGGGGGCGGCAAGAGACCCAGTACTTC,CASSPEGGGRQETQYF
once,TRBV5-6,TRBJ2-3,-,TGTGCCAGCAGCTCGACATCCACAGATACGCAGTATTTT,CASSSTSTDTQYF